This T cell receptor beta chain was recovered during a study of blood T cell repertoires in COVID-19 (dated by TCRdb to the early 2020s). General notes on the study: Collaborator samples came from the United States, Italy and Spain and covered acute and convalescent phases of COVID-19. Nearly every sample came with metadata listing a de-identified subject ID, COVID-19 status, age in years and sex. The repertoires were released in a freely available public database intended as a resource for research on the immune response to SARS-CoV-2. Where HLA class I and class II types were available, the types were taken from metadata supplied by the sample provider, not from assay-based typing. The samples were drawn from the first 160 participants of the ongoing ImmuneRACE study and from 1,254 subjects provided by 6 global collaborators. Deeply sampled blood TCRbeta repertoires from subjects exposed to, actively infected with, or recovered from COVID-19 were included in the dataset. The material from the prospective study consisted of cDNA or gDNA derived from T cells, B-cell-depleted T cells, or PBMCs.

On this clone: This clone's antigen is unknown. No much larger clone is present one base from it, and per-base qualities are unavailable.

Summary of the overall study and its limitations: The quantity of clinical and demographic metadata differed by source and by participant and was supplied without curation.

TCRbeta CDR3 regions were amplified from genomic DNA by means of the immunoSEQ Assay, a bias-controlled multiplex PCR. Per the authors' processing: The number of nucleated cells in each sample was estimated by amplification of reference gene primers within the assay. To quantify the absolute abundance of each unique TCRbeta CDR3 rearrangement, sequence reads were collapsed and filtered. For each sample, productive Simpson clonality was calculated as the square root of Simpson's diversity index across productive rearrangements. This immuneACCESS table, as held by TCRdb, lists in-frame sequences with V and J called but not all clones. Of the missing ones, under half trace to an unresolved V gene in checked studies; the others have no known cause. Clonal size and the V and J genes are those of that table, whereas D and trimming came from the DNA. The sample table holds about 330,000 clones, of which roughly 90% were seen once. The top ten clones comprise approximately 17% of the sample.

Including the terminal cysteine and phenylalanine, the CDR3 comprises 13 residues. Just the 39-base CDR3 DNA is kept, in frame starting at base 1. V is pared back by 7 bases and J by 6 bases, with 15 bases lying between the germline termini. Via the germline V gene, CDR1 is MNHEY and CDR2 SVGAGI. Enrolling through a virtual design, the prospective study's participants ranged in age from roughly 18 to 89 years and lived across roughly 23 United States geographic areas. In the prospective study, participants were assigned to cohorts based on the clinical history participants reported in a screening survey and a study questionnaire. Recovered participants in ImmuneRACE Cohort 3 were defined by two consecutive negative NP/OP PCR tests, clearance by a healthcare professional, or resolution of symptoms. In the prospective study, whole blood, serum and a nasopharyngeal or oropharyngeal swab were collected from each participant by mobile phlebotomists. Prospective study participants could optionally give additional blood draws and questionnaires over a 2-month period. Before DNA extraction, prospective study blood samples were shipped either frozen or at room temperature.

The chain links TRBV6-5 with TRBJ1-1; TRBD1 could be the D gene, as 5 bases match. The source is a woman between 25 and 40 years old who had recovered from COVID-19. Sequencing was done on a sample of PBMCs or T cells enriched from blood (not recorded which). The CDR3 sequence is CASTAGGMAEAFF. The sequence in DNA is TGTGCCAGCACCGCGGGGGGAATGGCTGAAGCTTTCTTT.